This is a list of T cell receptor beta chains from one sample in a study of OX40 agonist ivuxolimab in advanced cancers. TCRdb's copy holds only in-frame clones and misses some; the assay was immunoSEQ multiplex PCR. The table shows approximately 76,000 clones, with roughly 86% occurring only once. The starting material was CD4+ or CD8+ T cells sorted from blood, obtained in a trial of the OX40 agonist ivuxolimab. All receptors come from an adult with an advanced solid tumor such as melanoma, head and neck, liver or kidney cancer. Both conserved end residues are part of each CDR3.

v_gene,len,j_gene,CDR3aa
TRBV5-6,16,TRBJ2-1,CASSLETGSPYNEQFF
TRBV28,14,-,CASSFLQGSYEQYF
TRBV10-1,14,TRBJ2-5,CASSGGGNQETQYF
TRBV5-8,13,TRBJ2-2,CASRNRGTGELFF
TRBV4-1,18,TRBJ2-3,CASSQEMAGGVSTDTQYF
TRBV28,14,TRBJ1-4,CASSLVGMWEKLFF
TRBV29-1,12,TRBJ2-4,CAPSTISDIQYF
TRBV5-1,15,TRBJ1-4,CASSFGDRAGEKLFF
TRBV29-1,11,TRBJ1-3,CSGGSGNTIYF
TRBV2,15,TRBJ2-5,CASARTSGIQETQYF
TRBV11-3,15,TRBJ2-1,CASSPLAGSMNEQFF
TRBV5-4,15,TRBJ1-6,CASAQGGGNNSPLHF
TRBV4-3,17,TRBJ2-3,CASSQSSSGGSQGGQYF
TRBV5-1,17,TRBJ2-7,CASSLGGRALGSYEQYF
TRBV28,15,TRBJ2-7,CASSLASPATYEQYF
TRBV2,15,TRBJ1-4,CASSEFGGTNEKLFF
TRBV2,15,TRBJ1-4,CASKETDATNEKLFF
TRBV6-5,16,TRBJ1-2,CASSYTSTGGEWGYTF